The 10 T cell receptor beta chains given below trace back to one sample, sequenced in a study of blood T cell repertoires in COVID-19 (dated by TCRdb to 2019 to 2021). The library relied on the immunoSEQ multiplex PCR assay. TCRdb took over this immuneACCESS table, retaining in-frame rearrangements with V and J assigned. Such tables are incomplete; in checked studies, under half of the missing clones stem from an unresolved V gene, and the remainder is unexplained. This sample is represented by approximately 150,000 clones; roughly 87% of them were singletons. The biggest ten clones account for about 1.6% of the sample. Sequencing was performed on peripheral blood. The receptors were gathered from a woman in her forties or fifties with acute or convalescent COVID-19.

The V and J genes are TRBV6-1 and TRBJ1-6; D gene unclear. The CDR3 consists of 15 residues. V shed 2 bases and J shed 9 bases, with 14 bases lying between them. Germline V gene lookup returns CDR1 MNHNS and CDR2 SASEGT. The CDR3 bases are TGTGCCAGCAGTGAAAATAGGCAGGTGGGTTCACCCCTCCACTTT. Protein product: CASSENRQVGSPLHF.

The gene calls are TRBV5-1 and TRBJ2-5; TRBD2 matches 10 bases. The CDR3 length is 16 residues. Per the germline V gene, CDR1 is SGHRS and CDR2 is YFSETQ. Trimming at V came to 3 bases and at J to 5 bases, leaving 10 bases not matched to a gene. The CDR3 region has the DNA TGCGCCAGCAGCTGGGTACTAGCGGGGTCAGGGGAGACCCAGTACTTC. Amino acid sequence: CASSWVLAGSGETQYF.

The gene calls are TRBV15 and TRBJ1-2, with D possibly matching TRBD1 (5 bases). The CDR3 is made up of 14 amino acids. V was cut by 1 base and J by 2 bases, with 8 bases left in between. The germline CDR1 and CDR2 sequences are LNHNV and YYDKDF (reference sequence). Written as DNA, the CDR3 is TGTGCCACCAGCAGAGGAAAGGGGAACTATGGCTACACCTTC. The encoded protein is CATSRGKGNYGYTF.

This chain uses TRBV6-2 or TRBV6-3 with TRBJ2-1, with 10 bases aligning to TRBD1. The CDR3 length is 15 residues. V was clipped by 5 bases and J by 9 bases; unmatched bases: 10. The germline gives CDR1 MNHEY, CDR2 SVGEGT. The CDR3 loop is CASSRRDRGTGEQFF. CDR3 sequence (DNA): TGTGCCAGCAGTCGCCGGGACAGGGGTACAGGTGAGCAGTTCTTC.

CDR3 in DNA: TGTGCCAGCAGCCCCCTGAACAGGAACGAGCAGTACTTC. Protein: CASSPLNRNEQYF. The rearrangement links TRBV12-3 or TRBV12-4 to TRBJ2-7; TRBD1 is a possible D gene (5 bases). This CDR3 comprises 13 residues. V shed 6 bases and J shed 5 bases, with 14 bases lying between them.

The V call is TRBV11-3, the J call TRBJ2-1, with 7 bases fitting TRBD2. V was clipped by 1 base and J by 4 bases; unmatched bases: 4. Germline assignment: CDR1 SGHNT and CDR2 YENEEA. CDR3 size: 15 residues. CDR3 sequence reads: CASSLVAGDYNEQFF. CDR3 nucleotides: TGTGCCAGCAGCTTAGTCGCGGGGGATTACAATGAGCAGTTCTTC.

The V gene is TRBV24-1, the J gene TRBJ1-4, with D tentatively TRBD1 (5 bases). V was pared by 6 bases and J by 1 base, with 8 bases between. CDR1 and CDR2 (germline): KGHDR, SFDVKD. The CDR3 extends over 14 amino acids. The CDR3 nucleotides are TGTGCCACCAGTACAGGCCTAACTAATGAAAAACTGTTTTTT. This sequence encodes CATSTGLTNEKLFF.

In its sample, this clone was seen once. V gene TRBV11-3 combines with J gene TRBJ2-7; D gene unclear. The germline V and J ends were trimmed by 3 bases and 5 bases, with 8 bases remaining between them. Germline values: CDR1 SGHNT, CDR2 YENEEA. The CDR3 runs 12 residues. The CDR3 region is CASSLAADEQYF. Here the CDR3 DNA reads TGTGCCAGCAGCTTGGCTGCGGACGAGCAGTACTTC.

J is TRBJ1-1 and V is TRBV10-3, with D tentatively TRBD1 (6 bases). V gave up 2 bases and J gave up 0 bases, with 7 bases separating them. Germline V gene lookup returns CDR1 ENHRY and CDR2 SYGVKD. This CDR3 has 14 residues. The chain's CDR3 is CAISEPGVNTEAFF. CDR3 bases: TGTGCCATCAGTGAGCCAGGGGTGAACACTGAAGCTTTCTTT.

V gene TRBV2 combines with J gene TRBJ2-2, with TRBD2 matching 10 bases. Germline loops: CDR1 SNHLY, CDR2 FYNNEI. Trimming cost V 2 bases and J 4 bases; bases outside gene matches: 10. This CDR3 has 18 amino acids. Here the CDR3 reads CASSERGPGLAFTGELFF. The CDR3 coding sequence is TGTGCCAGCAGTGAAAGGGGGCCGGGACTAGCGTTCACCGGGGAGCTGTTTTTT.